This paragraph reports one TCR beta chain. Antigen: not known. Germline V gene sequence: CDR1 SGHNT, CDR2 YYREEE (reference sequence). The germline V and J ends were trimmed by 4 bases and 0 bases, with 14 bases remaining between them. The CDR3 spans 15 residues. This sample was included in a study of PD-L1 blockade in urothelial cancer. Study outcomes and limitations: Lower than median blood TCR clonality before treatment predicted better survival. Durable-benefit patients expanded tumor-associated blood clones more at 3 weeks.

Time point indicated: pretreatment peripheral blood. Assay used: immunoSEQ multiplex PCR; TCRdb lists only in-frame clones, some missing. The sample has about 72,000 clones; about nine tenths are singletons. V usage is TRBV5-4 and J usage is TRBJ2-7; the D gene is possibly TRBD1 (6 bases). The TCR was taken from a man between 65 and 85 years old with urothelial cancer. The sample here was PBMCs, taken around atezolizumab (anti-PD-L1) treatment. The CDR3 loop reads CASSPETGISYEQYF. Written as DNA, the CDR3 is TGTGCCAGCAGCCCCGAGACAGGTATCTCCTACGAGCAGTACTTC.